This TCR beta chain was sequenced for a study of blood T cell repertoires in COVID-19. Study at large: The samples span acute and convalescent COVID-19 from the United States, Italy and Spain. PBMCs, B-cell-depleted T cells, or T cells were the source of the cDNA or gDNA that made up the material.

As originally analysed: Reference gene primer amplification yielded estimated nucleated cell counts. The assay was immunoSEQ multiplex PCR, and TCRdb's table has in-frame clones only and misses some. V, J and clone size are those of that table, while D and trimming were read from the DNA. The sample lists 96,000 or so clones, 70% to 90% occurring once. Trimming took 0 bases from V and 5 from J; bases not matched to a gene: 4. The germline gives CDR1 SGDLS, CDR2 YYNGEE. This CDR3 spans 15 amino acids. The sequencing input was peripheral blood. J is TRBJ2-1 and V is TRBV9, with TRBD2 matching 8 bases. This clonotype was obtained from a woman of 80 years or more with acute or convalescent COVID-19. This chain's CDR3 is CASSVAGGGNNEQFF. Written as DNA, the CDR3 is TGTGCCAGCAGCGTAGCTGGCGGGGGGAACAATGAGCAGTTCTTC.